This TCR beta chain was sequenced during a study of molecular identifiers for immune sequencing clone quantification. The CDR3 has 17 residues. Each CDR3 protein is one row after TCRdb ran MiXCR on the PCR reads. The sample records 550,000 to 750,000 distinct CDR3 sequences, 20% being singletons. The sequence was obtained from a human donor in good health. Some libraries in this study had Jurkat cell RNA spiked in. The chain combines TRBV21-1 with TRBJ2-7; TRBD1 is the table's D call, not checked against the DNA. TRBV21-1 is recorded as a pseudogene. Sequencing was carried out using naive CD8+ T cells from blood, with Jurkat cell RNA spiked in. Subset in this sample: FACS-sorted CD8+CD4-CCR7+CD45RA+ naive T cells. DNA for the CDR3: TGTGCCAGCAGCAAAGCGCCAGGGGTGCAGGACAGCCACGAGCAGTACTTC. Protein sequence: CASSKAPGVQDSHEQYF.